The 6 T cell receptor beta chains below were found in one sample sequenced in a study of cytomegalovirus exposure and HLA in healthy donors. PCR involved 60 Vbeta and 13 Jbeta primers. Here immunoSEQ multiplex PCR was the method, and the copy in TCRdb shows in-frame clones only, minus some. Here the sample spans some 110,000 clones, 75% to 80% being singletons. The specimen sequenced was PBMCs. All receptors derive from a man aged 55-75 years in good health and CMV-seropositive.

Only one count was recorded for this clone. The rearrangement links TRBV10-1 to TRBJ2-2; 10 bases are shared with TRBD2. This CDR3 comprises 19 residues. Per germline, CDR1 WNHNN and CDR2 SYGVQD (reference sequence). V lost 3 bases to trimming and J lost 0 bases; unmatched junction nucleotides: 10. The DNA for the CDR3 is TGCGCCAGCAGTGAATCTCAGCTAGCGGGGGTCACGAACACCGGGGAGCTGTTTTTT. This sequence encodes CASSESQLAGVTNTGELFF.

This chain uses TRBV7-8 with TRBJ1-4; D perhaps matches TRBD1 (5 bases). V lost 2 bases and J lost 8, with 9 bases in between. Germline V gene lookup returns CDR1 SGHVS and CDR2 FQNEAQ. The CDR3 has 13 amino acids. CDR3 amino acids: CASSLTGHEKLFF. The DNA for the CDR3 is TGTGCCAGCAGCTTAACCGGACACGAAAAACTGTTTTTT. The whole variable domain, filled in from reference TRBV7-8 and TRBJ1-4, reads GAGVSQSPRYKVAKRGQDVALRCDPISGHVSLFWYQQALGQGPEFLTYFQNEAQLDKSGLPSDRFFAERPEGSVSTLKIQRTQQEDSAVYLCASSLTGHEKLFFGSGTQLSVL.

Comments on this clone: The CDR3 ends on some other residue instead of the conserved phenylalanine or tryptophan, so this is likely a read error. This chain connects TRBV5-4 to TRBJ2-3; D unclear. The CDR3 has 14 residues. Germline V gene lookup returns CDR1 SGHNT and CDR2 YYREEE (reference sequence). V was cut by 1 base and J by 0 bases, with 6 bases left in between. The CDR3 DNA is TGTGCCAGCAGCTTGCCCCCTAGCACAGATACGCAGTATCTT. It codes for CASSLPPSTDTQYL.

This clone was found a few times. The gene calls are TRBV7-9 and TRBJ1-5, with 8 bases that match TRBD1. In germline, CDR1 is SEHNR, CDR2 FQNEAQ (reference sequence). The CDR3 is 15 amino acids. Trimming took 4 bases from V and 2 from J; bases not matched to a gene: 4. DNA for the CDR3: TGTGCCAGCAGCTACGAACAGGGGGGCAATCAGCCCCAGCATTTT. Amino acid sequence: CASSYEQGGNQPQHF.

V is TRBV4-1 and J is TRBJ1-2; the D is unclear. Germline V gene sequence: CDR1 MGHRA, CDR2 YSYEKL. The V gene lost 1 base and the J gene lost 2 bases, with 14 bases spanning the gap. CDR3 size: 16 residues. In nucleotides, the CDR3 is TGCGCCAGCAGCCAAGTCTGGGCTGAGTCGAACTATGGCTACACCTTC. This encodes CASSQVWAESNYGYTF.

The CDR3 coding sequence is TGTGCCAGCAGTTTAGCAGTGCCCTCTGGAAACACCATATATTTT. Its translation: CASSLAVPSGNTIYF. The chain couples TRBV28 to TRBJ1-3, with D uncertain. With 2 bases removed from V and 0 bases from J, the gap between germline ends came to 8 bases. This CDR3 comprises 15 residues. The germline CDR1 and CDR2 sequences are MDHEN and SYDVKM. The complete variable domain, with remaining parts taken from reference TRBV28 and TRBJ1-3, reads DVKVTQSSRYLVKRTGEKVFLECVQDMDHENMFWYRQDPGLGLRLIYFSYDVKMKEKGDIPEGYSVSREKKERFSLILESASTNQTSMYLCASSLAVPSGNTIYFGEGSWLTVV.